These 17 T cell receptor beta chains originate from one sample sequenced in a study of identical twins. One entry per CDR3 protein, called by TCRdb with MiXCR from the 5' RACE reads. Of some 710,000 distinct CDR3 sequences in the sample, around 6.1% were seen once. The source material was naive T cells sorted from blood. The receptors come from a young man in good health.

The chain uses TRBV14 and TRBJ1-3; 11 bases line up with TRBD1. With V trimmed by 0 bases and J by 2 bases, 12 bases remained unmatched. CDR3 size: 20 residues. CDR1 and CDR2 (germline): SGHDN, FVKESK. CDR3 nucleotides: TGTGCCAGCAGCCAAGATCGGTCCGGGACAGGGGGGTACCCTGGAAACACCATATATTTT. Translated: CASSQDRSGTGGYPGNTIYF.

This clonotype was seen repeatedly, ten times or more. This chain joins TRBV11-2 and TRBJ2-1; 7 bases line up with TRBD1. There are 14 residues in the CDR3. V gave up 3 bases and J gave up 2 bases; unmatched junction bases: 1. Germline V gives CDR1 SGHAT, CDR2 FQNNGV. DNA for the CDR3: TGTGCCAGCAGCTTTACAGGGGCCTACAATGAGCAGTTCTTC. Translating it yields CASSFTGAYNEQFF.

At least ten counts were recorded for this clonotype. J is TRBJ2-1 and V is TRBV14, with 9 nucleotides matching TRBD2. Unmatched junction bases numbered 8, after V lost 2 bases and J lost 6 bases. The CDR3 sequence is 16 residues long. The V gene's germline CDR1 is SGHDN and CDR2 FVKESK. As DNA, the CDR3 is TGTGCCAGCAGCCAACCGGGACTAGCCCCCCGCAATGAGCAGTTCTTC. Protein product: CASSQPGLAPRNEQFF.

This clonotype appeared many times. The chain links TRBV28 to TRBJ1-6; 10 bases are shared with TRBD1. Trimming took 11 bases from V and 6 from J; bases not matched to a gene: 4. The germline gives CDR1 MDHEN, CDR2 SYDVKM. This CDR3 contains 13 residues. CDR3 nucleotides: TGTGCCGGGGGGACAGGGGTTAATTCACCCCTCCACTTT. Amino acids: CAGGTGVNSPLHF.

The chain links TRBV12-3 or TRBV12-4 to TRBJ2-1; unclear D gene. V was cut by 2 bases and J by 5 bases, with 7 bases left in between. The CDR3 runs 13 residues. The CDR3 is CASSLRANNEQFF. The CDR3 region has the DNA TGTGCCAGCAGTTTAAGGGCCAACAATGAGCAGTTCTTC.

V gene TRBV3-1 combines with J gene TRBJ2-7; D is perhaps TRBD2 (6 bases). Germline assignment: CDR1 LGHDT and CDR2 YNNKEL (reference sequence). The CDR3 has 19 residues. The germline V and J ends were trimmed by 1 base and 1 base, with 23 bases remaining between them. For the CDR3, the DNA is TGTGCCAGCAGCCAAGGAGGAGGAGGGAGGCTGGCGGGATCCTACGAGCAGTACGTC. Translated: CASSQGGGGRLAGSYEQYV.

There are a few counts of this clonotype. The chain employs TRBV5-6 and TRBJ1-4; 7 nucleotides line up with TRBD1. The CDR3 totals 14 residues. V dropped 2 bases and J dropped 13; count of bases not matched to a gene: 11. Germline lookup yields CDR1 SGHDT and CDR2 YYEEEE. The CDR3: CASSLGFRGDRLFF. CDR3 DNA sequence: TGTGCCAGCAGCTTAGGTTTTCGGGGGGACAGACTGTTTTTT.

This clonotype appeared many times. This rearrangement joins TRBV29-1 to TRBJ1-2; 7 positions agree with TRBD1. V lost 8 bases, J lost 7 bases, and 13 bases stayed unmatched. Germline CDR1 reads SQVTM; CDR2 reads ANQGSEA. This CDR3 is built from 13 residues. CDR3 DNA: TGCAGCATGACGAGACAGGGAAGGTCTGGCTACACCTTC. Translated: CSMTRQGRSGYTF.

At least ten counts were recorded for this clonotype. The rearrangement links TRBV10-3 to TRBJ2-1; D is ambiguous. V lost 4 bases and J lost 0, with 13 bases in between. Germline loops: CDR1 ENHRY, CDR2 SYGVKD. The CDR3 covers 16 residues. CDR3 DNA sequence: TGTGCCATCAGTGGGAAACCCCCAAGCTCCTACAATGAGCAGTTCTTC. Translated: CAISGKPPSSYNEQFF.

This clonotype was detected many times. The chain combines TRBV25-1 with TRBJ2-7, with 7 bases that match TRBD1. Looked up from germline, CDR1 is MGHDK and CDR2 is SYGVNS. Trimming cost V 3 bases and J 5 bases; bases outside gene matches: 7. The CDR3 is made up of 14 amino acids. The CDR3 reads CASSDSGQEDEQYF. The CDR3 region has the DNA TGTGCCAGCAGTGACTCCGGACAGGAGGACGAGCAGTACTTC.

The chain combines TRBV28 with TRBJ2-7, with a weak D call TRBD2 (7 bases). Per germline, CDR1 MDHEN and CDR2 SYDVKM. The CDR3 length is 16 residues. V gave up 3 bases and J gave up 2 bases, with 17 bases separating them. Written as DNA, the CDR3 is TGTGCCAGCAGTTTTAACCCGGAGGGGGGGGCCTACGAGCAGTACGTC. Its translation is CASSFNPEGGAYEQYV.

V gene TRBV29-1 combines with J gene TRBJ2-1; 11 bases fit TRBD2. The length of the CDR3 is 13 residues. Unmatched junction bases numbered 4, after V lost 8 bases and J lost 4 bases. Germline V gene data show CDR1 as SQVTM and CDR2 as ANQGSEA. CDR3 coding DNA: TGCAGCTTAACTAGCGGGAGTTACAATGAGCAGTTCTTC. This codes for CSLTSGSYNEQFF.

This clonotype appeared many times. CDR3 in amino acids: CSVGQAYNEQFF. The CDR3, as DNA: TGCAGCGTTGGACAGGCTTACAATGAGCAGTTCTTC. The genes are TRBV29-1 and TRBJ2-1, with D maybe TRBD1 (6 bases). Between the trimmed V and J ends, which lost 4 bases and 4 bases, there was a span of 8 bases. This CDR3 has 12 amino acids. Germline CDR1 reads SQVTM; CDR2 reads ANQGSEA.

This clonotype was seen more than once but under ten times. This rearrangement joins TRBV12-3 or TRBV12-4 to TRBJ2-3; 7 bases match TRBD2. The CDR3 spans 15 residues. Unmatched junction bases numbered 10, after V lost 10 bases and J lost 0 bases. The CDR3 region is CATRAGTTSTDTQYF. The DNA of the CDR3 is TGTGCCACGCGGGCCGGGACTACTAGCACAGATACGCAGTATTTT.

V and J are TRBV19 and TRBJ1-2, with 8 bases matching TRBD1. V trimming: 5 bases; J trimming: 4 bases; junction bases outside the gene matches: 12. Germline V gives CDR1 LNHDA, CDR2 SQIVND (reference sequence). This CDR3 comprises 16 residues. CDR3 coding DNA: TGTGCCAGTAGTCCTCTTCAGGGGGCGAATCTCTATGGCTACACCTTC. Residues: CASSPLQGANLYGYTF.

Ten or more counts support this clonotype. V usage is TRBV20-1 and J usage is TRBJ2-1, with 7 bases fitting TRBD2. This CDR3 is built from 11 residues. CDR1 and CDR2 from the germline V gene are DFQATT and SNEGSKA (reference sequence). The V gene end was trimmed by 6 bases and the J gene end by 6 bases; junction bases not matched to a gene: 2. The CDR3 bases are TGCAGTGCCGGCGGGGGCAATGAGCAGTTCTTC. Translated: CSAGGGNEQFF.

The chain carries TRBV11-2 and TRBJ2-7; no firm D call. This CDR3 spans 11 amino acids. V lost 5 bases and J 6 bases, leaving 8 bases between the germline ends. The germline V gene encodes CDR1 SGHAT and CDR2 FQNNGV. The DNA for the CDR3 is TGTGCCAGCAGCCTGCTTACCGAGCAGTACTTC. Translating gives CASSLLTEQYF.